A selection of T cell receptor beta chains follows, all from one sample in a study of blood T cell repertoires in COVID-19. Method: immunoSEQ multiplex PCR; TCRdb's copy keeps in-frame clones and lacks some. The sample consists of about 120,000 clones, 80% to 90% of them appearing once. The sequenced sample was peripheral blood. The source of these receptors is a man aged 35-49 years with acute or convalescent COVID-19. CDR3s include the opening cysteine and the closing phenylalanine or tryptophan. A D gene is named only where the DNA matches it firmly. Where a row states a size, it is once, few, many or the class of an expanded clone; other rows omit it.

CDR3: CASSLDGGGGEAFF
DNA: TGCGCCAGCAGCTTGGATGGTGGTGGAGGGGAAGCTTTCTTT
J: TRBJ1-1
size: NA
length: 14
D: NA
V: TRBV5-1

CDR3: CATSDLRRFFSNQPQHF
DNA: TGTGCCACCAGTGATTTGCGGAGGTTCTTTAGCAATCAGCCCCAGCATTTT
J: TRBJ1-5
size: NA
length: 17
D: NA
V: TRBV24-1

CDR3: CASSSRQGVNTGELFF
DNA: TGTGCCAGCAGCTCAAGACAGGGGGTAAACACCGGGGAGCTGTTTTTT
J: TRBJ2-2
size: NA
length: 16
D: TRBD1
V: TRBV7-9

CDR3: CASNRQVSPLHF
DNA: TGTGCCAGCAACCGACAGGTTTCACCCCTCCACTTT
J: TRBJ1-6
size: NA
length: 12
D: NA
V: TRBV2

CDR3: CAWAQRQGKETQYF
DNA: TGTGCCTGGGCCCAACGACAGGGTAAAGAGACCCAGTACTTC
J: TRBJ2-5
size: NA
length: 14
D: TRBD1
V: TRBV30

CDR3: CSVTGMGNEKLFF
DNA: TGCAGCGTGACAGGGATGGGGAATGAAAAACTGTTTTTT
J: TRBJ1-4
size: NA
length: 13
D: TRBD1
V: TRBV29-1

CDR3: CASSITGQGSGQYF
DNA: TGTGCCAGCAGCATAACGGGACAGGGATCCGGGCAGTACTTC
J: TRBJ2-7
size: NA
length: 14
D: TRBD1
V: TRBV7-2

CDR3: CASSPTGPGDEETQYF
DNA: TGCGCCAGCAGCCCTACCGGCCCAGGGGACGAAGAGACCCAGTACTTC
J: TRBJ2-5
size: NA
length: 16
D: NA
V: TRBV5-1

CDR3: CAISEPRRNTEAFF
DNA: TGTGCCATCAGTGAGCCTAGACGAAACACTGAAGCTTTCTTT
J: TRBJ1-1
size: NA
length: 14
D: NA
V: TRBV10-3

CDR3: CASSYSRQGFGEAFF
DNA: TGTGCCAGCAGTTACTCGCGACAGGGGTTTGGGGAAGCTTTCTTT
J: TRBJ1-1
size: NA
length: 15
D: TRBD1
V: TRBV6-2/TRBV6-3

CDR3: CASSLFQNTEAFF
DNA: TGTGCCAGCAGTTTATTCCAGAACACTGAAGCTTTCTTT
J: TRBJ1-1
size: NA
length: 13
D: NA
V: TRBV12-3/TRBV12-4

CDR3: CASSARGVDTGELFF
DNA: TGTGCCAGCAGCGCCAGGGGTGTCGACACCGGGGAGCTGTTTTTT
J: TRBJ2-2
size: NA
length: 15
D: NA
V: TRBV4-2

CDR3: CAWSVLGQTNTGELFF
DNA: TGTGCCTGGAGTGTACTTGGGCAGACAAACACCGGGGAGCTGTTTTTT
J: TRBJ2-2
size: NA
length: 16
D: NA
V: TRBV30

CDR3: CASTVTRAKNIQYF
DNA: TGTGCCAGCACCGTGACACGAGCCAAAAACATTCAGTACTTC
J: TRBJ2-4
size: NA
length: 14
D: NA
V: TRBV6-5

CDR3: CASSSQPGEEYGYTF
DNA: TGTGCCAGCAGCTCCCAGCCCGGGGAGGAGTATGGCTACACCTTC
J: TRBJ1-2
size: NA
length: 15
D: NA
V: TRBV9

CDR3: CAWSLRGGVGTGELFF
DNA: TGTGCCTGGAGCCTCCGGGGGGGCGTAGGCACCGGGGAGCTGTTTTTT
J: TRBJ2-2
size: NA
length: 16
D: TRBD2
V: TRBV30

CDR3: CASKGTGAYEQYF
DNA: TGTGCCAGCAAGGGGACAGGGGCCTACGAGCAGTACTTC
J: TRBJ2-7
size: NA
length: 13
D: TRBD1
V: TRBV6-5

CDR3: CASSLDWTGNNSPLHF
DNA: TGTGCCAGCAGCTTAGACTGGACAGGCAACAATTCACCCCTCCACTTT
J: TRBJ1-6
size: NA
length: 16
D: TRBD1
V: TRBV7-8

CDR3: CAWGGRAEETQYF
DNA: TGTGCCTGGGGAGGGAGGGCGGAGGAGACCCAGTACTTC
J: TRBJ2-5
size: NA
length: 13
D: TRBD2
V: TRBV30

CDR3: CASSLQGGAYGELFF
DNA: TGTGCCAGCAGTTTACAAGGGGGGGCTTACGGGGAGCTGTTTTTT
J: TRBJ2-2
size: NA
length: 15
D: NA
V: TRBV27

CDR3: CATRTEETQYF
DNA: TGTGCCACCCGTACTGAAGAGACCCAGTACTTC
J: TRBJ2-5
size: NA
length: 11
D: NA
V: TRBV10-3

CDR3: CASRYRQTNEQFF
DNA: TGTGCCAGCAGATACCGACAGACCAATGAGCAGTTCTTC
J: TRBJ2-1
size: NA
length: 13
D: NA
V: TRBV6-5

CDR3: CASSLRQGNQPQHF
DNA: TGTGCCAGCAGTCTCAGACAGGGGAATCAGCCCCAGCATTTT
J: TRBJ1-5
size: NA
length: 14
D: TRBD1
V: TRBV2

CDR3: CASSLGAAGSEEQYF
DNA: TGCGCCAGCAGCTTGGGGGCGGCAGGGTCGGAAGAGCAGTACTTC
J: TRBJ2-7
size: NA
length: 15
D: NA
V: TRBV5-1

CDR3: CASSLPGAPLHF
DNA: TGTGCCAGCAGCTTACCGGGGGCACCCCTCCACTTT
J: TRBJ1-6
size: NA
length: 12
D: NA
V: TRBV13

CDR3: CASARVSSYNEQFF
DNA: TGTGCCAGCGCCAGGGTGAGCTCCTACAATGAGCAGTTCTTC
J: TRBJ2-1
size: once
length: 14
D: NA
V: TRBV7-2